The 31 T cell receptor beta chains below were found in one sample sequenced in a study of T cells after yellow fever vaccination. Using its own MiXCR run on the 5' RACE reads, TCRdb lists one record per CDR3 protein. The sample lists some 340,000 distinct CDR3 sequences; around 11% were seen once. The input for sequencing was CD4+ T cells sorted from PBMCs, taken 45 days after the yellow fever booster vaccination. All receptors come from a man aged 18 to 35 who received the YFV17D yellow fever vaccine.

This clonotype was recorded many times. V gene TRBV18 combines with J gene TRBJ2-7; TRBD1 is a possible D gene (6 bases). V lost 3 bases and J lost 0, with 9 bases in between. The CDR3 loop spans 14 amino acids. Germline lookup yields CDR1 KGHSH and CDR2 LQKENI. CDR3 residues: CASSPGQTSYEQYF. CDR3 bases: TGTGCCAGCTCACCGGGACAAACCTCCTACGAGCAGTACTTC. Together with reference TRBV18 and TRBJ2-7, the CDR3 gives the full variable domain: NAGVMQNPRHLVRRRGQEARLRCSPMKGHSHVYWYRQLPEEGLKFMVYLQKENIIDESGMPKERFSAEFPKEGPSILRIQQVVRGDSAAYFCASSPGQTSYEQYFGPGTRLTVT.

The chain recombines TRBV30 with TRBJ2-1; D ambiguous. There are 15 residues in the CDR3. Germline V lookup: CDR1 GTSNPN, CDR2 SVGIG (reference sequence). Trimming left V 3 bases short and J 10 bases short, with 22 bases between. The DNA of the CDR3 is TGTGCCTGGAGACTGGCCCCACGAAACGGACGGGAGCAGTTCTTC. This codes for CAWRLAPRNGREQFF.

This clonotype was detected a few times. The J gene is TRBJ1-2, the V gene TRBV4-3; no clear D. CDR1 and CDR2 from the germline V gene are LGHNA and YSLEER. The CDR3 loop spans 16 amino acids. Trimming stripped 0 bases from V and 2 bases from J, with 13 bases between. The CDR3 sequence is CASSQEVGRANYGYTF. For the CDR3, the DNA is TGCGCCAGCAGCCAAGAGGTTGGCAGAGCCAACTATGGCTACACCTTC.

This chain links TRBV4-1 with TRBJ1-5; a possible D gene is TRBD1 (5 bases). Germline assignment: CDR1 MGHRA and CDR2 YSYEKL. V was cut by 0 bases and J by 0 bases, with 21 bases left in between. The CDR3 consists of 20 residues. This CDR3 is CASSQERGVGRKNSNQPQHF. DNA of the CDR3: TGCGCCAGCAGCCAAGAGAGAGGGGTTGGGCGAAAGAATAGCAATCAGCCCCAGCATTTT.

At least ten counts were recorded for this clonotype. The V and J genes are TRBV4-1 and TRBJ2-2; TRBD1 matches 7 bases. V shed 2 bases, J shed 1 base, and the junction held 7 bases outside the gene matches. This CDR3 contains 17 residues. The germline V gene encodes CDR1 MGHRA and CDR2 YSYEKL. The CDR3 DNA is TGCGCCAGCAGCCAATGGAACAGGGGCAAGAACACCGGGGAGCTGTTTTTT. Encoded protein: CASSQWNRGKNTGELFF.

In its sample, this clonotype was seen a few times. The genes are TRBV29-1 and TRBJ1-1, with D tentatively TRBD1 (6 bases). Looked up from germline, CDR1 is SQVTM and CDR2 is ANQGSEA. The CDR3 is 13 amino acids. Deletions cut 7 bases from V and 1 base from J, with 13 bases between. The CDR3 sequence is CSALQGWNTEAFF. Written as DNA, the CDR3 is TGCAGCGCCTTACAGGGATGGAACACTGAAGCTTTCTTT.

This clonotype was picked up many times. The chain couples TRBV9 to TRBJ2-5; the D gene is possibly TRBD2 (6 bases). The CDR3 totals 14 residues. The V gene lost 0 bases and the J gene lost 7 bases, with 13 bases spanning the gap. Germline-derived CDR1 and CDR2 are SGDLS and YYNGEE. The CDR3 here is CASSVDWGGGTQYF. The CDR3 DNA sequence: TGTGCCAGCAGCGTAGATTGGGGAGGAGGGACCCAGTACTTC.

This clonotype was detected many times. The rearrangement uses TRBV4-1 and TRBJ2-2; D call uncertain. The CDR3 loop spans 15 amino acids. V lost 1 base to trimming and J lost 5 bases, with 11 bases between them. Germline V CDR1 and CDR2: MGHRA, YSYEKL. The CDR3 sequence is CASSQVPQGTGELFF. The CDR3 coding sequence is TGCGCCAGCAGCCAAGTCCCCCAAGGAACCGGGGAGCTGTTTTTT.

This clonotype was seen repeatedly, ten times or more. The chain is built from TRBV5-1 and TRBJ2-3, with D tentatively TRBD2 (6 bases). The CDR3 covers 14 residues. CDR1 SGHRS and CDR2 YFSETQ come from the germline V gene. V was shortened by 0 bases and J by 4 bases, with 9 bases between the two germline ends. As DNA, the CDR3 is TGCGCCAGCAGCTTGGGGACTATGGCAGATACGCAGTATTTT. This codes for CASSLGTMADTQYF.

The chain recombines TRBV18 with TRBJ2-7; possible D gene TRBD2, 7 bases. Germline CDR1 is KGHSH and CDR2 is LQKENI. CDR3 length: 16 residues. V was clipped by 3 bases and J by 2 bases, with 17 bases between them. The CDR3 DNA is TGTGCCAGCTCACCGCCGACGGGGGGCTATACCTACGAGCAGTACTTC. This codes for CASSPPTGGYTYEQYF.

This clonotype was detected ten times or more. This chain uses TRBV7-2 with TRBJ2-5; TRBD2 aligns across 8 bases. After removal of 3 bases from V and 5 bases from J, the junction contained 2 bases not matched to a gene. CDR3 size: 13 residues. Germline V CDR1 and CDR2: SGHTA, FQGNSA. DNA of the CDR3: TGTGCCAGCAGCTTCGGGGGGGCGGAGACCCAGTACTTC. This codes for CASSFGGAETQYF. Full variable domain (rest looked up from reference TRBV7-2 and TRBJ2-5): GAGVSQSPSNKVTEKGKDVELRCDPISGHTALYWYRQSLGQGLEFLIYFQGNSAPDKSGLPSDRFSAERTGGSVSTLTIQRTQQEDSAVYLCASSFGGAETQYFGPGTRLLVL.

The J gene is TRBJ1-5, the V gene TRBV6-2 or TRBV6-3; tentative D call: TRBD1 (5 bases). Germline CDR1 and CDR2: MNHEY and SVGEGT. The CDR3 is made up of 14 amino acids. V lost 2 bases and J lost 5, with 10 bases in between. CDR3 in DNA: TGTGCCAGCAGTTACGGGGCGGCCCATCAGCCCCAGCATTTT. It translates to CASSYGAAHQPQHF.

This clonotype was counted between two and nine times. This rearrangement joins TRBV24-1 to TRBJ1-4; D gene ambiguous. The ends were cut back, 8 bases at V and 8 bases at J, with 11 bases in the middle. The CDR3 contains 12 residues. The V gene's germline CDR1 is KGHDR and CDR2 SFDVKD. DNA for the CDR3: TGTGCCACCACGAGAAGGAGGGAAAAACTGTTTTTT. Amino acid sequence: CATTRRREKLFF.

This clonotype has just a few counts. The chain has TRBV5-1 and TRBJ2-1; the match to TRBD2 covers 9 bases. Germline-derived CDR1 and CDR2 are SGHRS and YFSETQ. This CDR3 region has 16 residues. The junction had 8 bases not matched to a gene; V was cut back by 1 base and J by 6 bases. CDR3 DNA: TGCGCCAGCAGCTTGACAATCCAGCGGGGGGCCAATGAGCAGTTCTTC. Protein sequence: CASSLTIQRGANEQFF.

This clonotype was seen only a few times. The chain is built from TRBV5-1 and TRBJ1-1; D gene ambiguous. The CDR3 runs 14 residues. The germline V gene has CDR1 SGHRS and CDR2 YFSETQ. Trimming shortened V by 4 bases and J by 1 base, and 11 bases separated the two germline ends. CDR3 in DNA: TGCGCCAGCAGCGAAGGGTCGGAGAACACTGAAGCTTTCTTT. Encoded protein: CASSEGSENTEAFF.

In its sample, this clonotype was seen a few times. The chain carries TRBV9 and TRBJ2-3, with TRBD2 matching over 14 bases. The trim removed 3 bases at V and 5 bases at J, leaving 5 bases unmatched. CDR3 size: 16 residues. Germline CDR1 and CDR2: SGDLS and YYNGEE. CDR3 DNA: TGTGCCAGCAGCGCCCGGACTAGCGGGGGGTTAGATACGCAGTATTTT. Residues: CASSARTSGGLDTQYF.

This sequence joins TRBV5-1 and TRBJ1-4; D unclear. The CDR3 has 16 residues. Deletions cut 0 bases from V and 8 bases from J, with 17 bases between. Germline CDR1 reads SGHRS; CDR2 reads YFSETQ. CDR3: CASSLDPAGFGEKLFF. DNA for the CDR3: TGCGCCAGCAGCTTGGATCCCGCGGGATTTGGGGAAAAACTGTTTTTT.

This rearrangement joins TRBV5-1 to TRBJ1-6; D gene unclear. The CDR3 spans 16 residues. V was pared by 1 base and J by 9 bases, with 17 bases between. In germline, CDR1 is SGHRS, CDR2 YFSETQ. The CDR3 reads CASSLTRLLLGSPLHF. As DNA, the CDR3 is TGCGCCAGCAGCTTGACGCGCCTGTTGTTGGGTTCACCCCTCCACTTT.

This clonotype has only a few counts. The J gene is TRBJ1-1, the V gene TRBV20-1, with D uncertain. Germline CDR1 and CDR2: DFQATT and SNEGSKA (reference sequence). The CDR3 consists of 13 residues. Trimming pared 4 bases from V and 1 base from J, leaving 10 bases between. The CDR3 DNA reads as TGCAGTGCTAAACCCGACGGGAACACTGAAGCTTTCTTT. Its translation is CSAKPDGNTEAFF.

As for this clonotype: One junction end disagrees with the germline gene, perhaps due to a read error. This sequence joins TRBV4-3 and TRBJ2-3, with a tentative D call TRBD1 (6 bases). The CDR3 is made up of 16 amino acids. From germline, CDR1 is LGHNA and CDR2 YSLEER. Here the CDR3 DNA reads TGCGCCAGCAGCCAAGCCACAGGGACGGGCACAGATAGGCAGTATTTT. Its protein product is CASSQATGTGTDRQYF.

This clonotype was detected a few times. This rearrangement joins TRBV7-2 to TRBJ2-2; 7 bases fit TRBD1. This CDR3 spans 16 amino acids. Germline assignment: CDR1 SGHTA and CDR2 FQGNSA. V trimming: 2 bases; J trimming: 5 bases; junction bases outside the gene matches: 8. In DNA, the CDR3 is TGTGCCAGCAGCTTACGTACAGGGGCGCGGACCGGGGAGCTGTTTTTT. This codes for CASSLRTGARTGELFF.

The chain is built from TRBV19 and TRBJ2-1; 11 nucleotides line up with TRBD2. V shed 6 bases and J 9 bases; nucleotides not matched to a gene: 16. CDR1 LNHDA and CDR2 SQIVND come from the germline V gene (reference sequence). This CDR3 comprises 17 residues. CDR3 amino acids: CASSNLLGGTSGSEQFF. CDR3 in DNA: TGTGCCAGTAGCAATCTACTGGGGGGGACTAGCGGAAGTGAGCAGTTCTTC. Together with reference TRBV19 and TRBJ2-1, the CDR3 gives the full variable domain: DGGITQSPKYLFRKEGQNVTLSCEQNLNHDAMYWYRQDPGQGLRLIYYSQIVNDFQKGDIAEGYSVSREKKESFPLTVTSAQKNPTAFYLCASSNLLGGTSGSEQFFGPGTRLTVL.

The gene calls are TRBV12-3 or TRBV12-4 and TRBJ2-1; the match to TRBD1 covers 10 bases. J gave up 2 bases and V 5 bases, and 6 bases lay outside the gene matches. The CDR3 covers 16 residues. CDR3 DNA: TGTGCCAGCAGTCCAAACGGACAGGGGGCCTACAATGAGCAGTTCTTC. This translates into CASSPNGQGAYNEQFF.

This clonotype came up a few times. The chain joins TRBV7-2 to TRBJ1-2; D is uncertain. The CDR3 length is 11 residues. V lost 5 bases to trimming and J lost 5 bases, with 6 bases between them. CDR1 is SGHTA, CDR2 FQGNSA, per germline. The CDR3 reads CASSATYGYTF. The DNA for the CDR3 is TGTGCCAGCAGCGCCACGTATGGCTACACCTTC.

This chain joins TRBV5-1 and TRBJ2-5; D is undetermined. Germline assignment: CDR1 SGHRS and CDR2 YFSETQ. The CDR3 spans 14 residues. V shed 1 base and J shed 5 bases, with 12 bases lying between them. In DNA, the CDR3 is TGCGCCAGCAGCTTGTTTGGCCAAACGGAGACCCAGTACTTC. Residues: CASSLFGQTETQYF. Filled out from reference TRBV5-1 and TRBJ2-5, the complete variable domain reads KAGVTQTPRYLIKTRGQQVTLSCSPISGHRSVSWYQQTPGQGLQFLFEYFSETQRNKGNFPGRFSGRQFSNSRSEMNVSTLELGDSALYLCASSLFGQTETQYFGPGTRLLVL.

The rearrangement links TRBV7-2 to TRBJ2-1, with unresolved D. With 1 base removed from V and 5 bases from J, the gap between germline ends came to 12 bases. The CDR3 has 15 amino acids. Germline V lookup: CDR1 SGHTA, CDR2 FQGNSA. CDR3 in amino acids: CASSLDLDSNNEQFF. CDR3 in DNA: TGTGCCAGCAGCTTAGATCTAGACTCGAACAATGAGCAGTTCTTC. The whole variable domain, remainder taken from reference TRBV7-2 and TRBJ2-1, is GAGVSQSPSNKVTEKGKDVELRCDPISGHTALYWYRQSLGQGLEFLIYFQGNSAPDKSGLPSDRFSAERTGGSVSTLTIQRTQQEDSAVYLCASSLDLDSNNEQFFGPGTRLTVL.

This clonotype was observed a handful of times. The chain links TRBV6-6 to TRBJ1-1, with D perhaps matching TRBD1 (5 bases). This CDR3 is built from 15 residues. Trimming shortened V by 5 bases and J by 3 bases, and 16 bases separated the two germline ends. Germline V gene lookup returns CDR1 MNHNY and CDR2 SVGAGI (reference sequence). The CDR3 bases are TGTGCCAGCAGTGAGGGGCAGGGTCGGGACACTGAAGCTTTCTTT. Amino acid sequence: CASSEGQGRDTEAFF.

This clonotype was observed at least ten times. This sequence joins TRBV4-1 and TRBJ1-2, with 7 bases lining up with TRBD1. Germline lookup yields CDR1 MGHRA and CDR2 YSYEKL. The V segment lost 1 base and the J segment 6 bases; nucleotides outside the gene matches: 11. This CDR3 contains 16 residues. CDR3 in amino acids: CASSQVLRRQGHGYTF. The CDR3 region has the DNA TGCGCCAGCAGCCAAGTTTTACGTCGACAGGGCCATGGCTACACCTTC.

This clonotype was seen more than once but under ten times. The chain employs TRBV12-3 or TRBV12-4 and TRBJ2-5; possibly TRBD2 for D (7 bases). The CDR3 loop spans 13 amino acids. V lost 8 bases and J 8 bases, leaving 18 bases between the germline ends. CDR3 sequence (DNA): TGTGCCAGCGGGATAACGCGGGGGCGAACCCAGTACTTC. Amino acid sequence: CASGITRGRTQYF.

The chain carries TRBV4-1 and TRBJ1-4, with D possibly TRBD1 on 5 matching bases. Trimming cost V 3 bases and J 6 bases, with 17 bases left between them. The germline V gene has CDR1 MGHRA and CDR2 YSYEKL. The CDR3 loop spans 16 amino acids. The CDR3 loop is CASSQGRGDSYEKLFF. The CDR3 region has the DNA TGCGCCAGCAGCCAGGGACGGGGAGATTCTTATGAAAAACTGTTTTTT.

V usage is TRBV20-1 and J usage is TRBJ2-2; TRBD2 matches 7 bases. CDR3 length: 15 residues. Germline V gene data show CDR1 as DFQATT and CDR2 as SNEGSKA (reference sequence). The V gene end was trimmed by 6 bases and the J gene end by 0 bases; junction bases not matched to a gene: 7. This chain's CDR3 is CSARPAGANTGELFF. DNA of the CDR3: TGCAGTGCCCGCCCCGCGGGGGCGAACACCGGGGAGCTGTTTTTT.